This TCR beta chain originates from a study of cytomegalovirus exposure and HLA in healthy donors. Whole-study findings and limits: Prior analysis indicated that the majority of TCR beta V segments exhibited productivity approximately 87% or approximately 30% of the time. Altogether, around 160 TCR beta chains were recorded as cytomegalovirus-associated.

Germline V gene sequence: CDR1 LGHNA, CDR2 YNFKEQ. The CDR3 contains 16 residues. The trim removed 2 bases at V and 4 bases at J, leaving 6 bases unmatched. The PCR ran on 60 Vbeta and 13 Jbeta primers. Assay used: immunoSEQ multiplex PCR; TCRdb lists only in-frame clones, some missing. Altogether fewer than 55,000 clones are present, less than 75% being singletons, with the ten largest covering about 22%. On this clone itself: The antigen remains undetermined.

The source material was PBMCs. This chain links TRBV4-2 with TRBJ2-2; 8 nucleotides align to TRBD1. The receptor was derived from a woman aged 45-65 years in good health and CMV-seropositive. The CDR3 region has the DNA TGTGCCAGCAGCCAACCCGGACAGGGTATCACCGGGGAGCTGTTTTTT. Protein sequence: CASSQPGQGITGELFF.